This is a list of T cell receptor beta chains from one sample in a study of blood T cell repertoires in COVID-19. The protocol was immunoSEQ multiplex PCR, while the TCRdb copy is restricted to in-frame clones and leaves out a portion. The sample yields 45,000 to 55,000 clones, about four fifths seen once. The sample was peripheral blood. The source of these receptors is a man in his fifties or sixties with acute or convalescent COVID-19. Each CDR3 is given without its conserved first and last residue. The order of the fields is V gene, clone size, J gene, CDR3 protein. Size is stated for part of the rows, as once, few or many counts, or as a class when the clone is expanded.

TRBV4-2	.	TRBJ1-2	ASSHPAQVAYGYT
TRBV10-3	.	TRBJ2-7	AISVLSGSNEQY
TRBV10-3	.	TRBJ2-7	ATGQTYEQY
TRBV7-9	.	TRBJ2-5	ASSLVLAETQY
TRBV3-1/TRBV3-2	.	TRBJ1-6	ASSQGGDGSPLH
TRBV18	.	TRBJ1-3	ASSPTDRGRNGNTIY
TRBV7-2	.	TRBJ2-1	ASSLDGGGSYNEQF
TRBV10-2	.	TRBJ1-2	AASRDRGQSNYGYT
TRBV19	.	TRBJ2-2	ASRTSGRTNTGELF
TRBV28	.	TRBJ2-1	ASSSPMSGRGGYNEQF
TRBV6-1	.	TRBJ1-5	ASSAHLGQNSNQPQH
TRBV7-2	few	TRBJ2-7	ASTLRRGTNYEQY
TRBV9	.	TRBJ2-3	ASSEITSGGTDTQY
TRBV7-9	.	TRBJ2-7	ASSPSGTSEQY
TRBV5-4	.	TRBJ2-7	ASSSGLAAYEQY
TRBV6-6	once	TRBJ2-1	ASSAGAPEQF
TRBV24-1	.	TRBJ2-1	ATSTGQGAGEQF
TRBV5-4	.	TRBJ1-5	ASSSLDSNQPQH
TRBV7-6	.	TRBJ2-1	ASSLGRMAGSYNEQF
TRBV19	.	TRBJ1-6	ASSFPGQGFNSPLH
TRBV6-1	.	TRBJ1-1	ASSESRGGAAF
TRBV4-1	.	TRBJ2-7	ASSQVGTSGIYEQY
TRBV6-2/TRBV6-3	.	TRBJ2-7	ASSYKSTGTVPSYEQY
TRBV18	.	TRBJ2-2	ASSPRVVQNTGELF